The clone carrying this T cell receptor beta chain has only a few counts. The antigen is undetermined. The sample is drawn from a study of CD8 T cells in ankylosing spondylitis. The CDR3 is 16 residues long. Trimming took off 5 bases at V and 6 bases at J, with 20 bases between the two ends. Germline V gives CDR1 SGHVS, CDR2 FNYEAQ. A single record per CDR3 protein comes from TCRdb applying MiXCR to the 5' RACE reads. The table shows about 360,000 distinct CDR3 sequences, with roughly 15% occurring only once. Whole-study results and caveats: Reactive arthritis synovial fluid and blood were previously reported to contain some motif variants.

The specimen sequenced was blood, either unsorted or a sorted T cell fraction (not recorded which). This clonotype was obtained from a male donor with ankylosing spondylitis or in good health (not recorded which). The rearrangement joins TRBV7-6 to TRBJ2-1; possible D gene TRBD2, 6 bases. CDR3 sequence: CASSPAWRAASNEQFF. The DNA for the CDR3 is TGTGCCAGCAGCCCTGCCTGGAGGGCCGCCTCCAATGAGCAGTTCTTC.